This T cell receptor (beta chain) was documented in a study of beta chain features in type 1 diabetes. Study-wide context: Examination spanned around 110 million sorted cells from all samples. Study findings and constraints: Researchers reported that naive, central memory and Treg TCRB repertoires appeared more similar in patients than in healthy donors. In all four CD4+ subsets, TCRB CDR3 length was significantly, moderately reduced in type 1 diabetes. Insertions at VDJ junctions were less frequent in type 1 diabetes patients. These patients also deleted more nucleotides at the same junctions.

The CDR3 is 16 amino acids. Trimming shortened V by 0 bases and J by 7 bases, and 16 bases separated the two germline ends. The germline V gene encodes CDR1 LNHNV and CDR2 YYDKDF (reference sequence). This clone occurred many times. What it binds is not known. Every sorted population was more than 95% pure. Sequencing targeted expressed TCRB transcripts, as all isolated RNA had been reverse transcribed. Clones were sequenced by immunoSEQ multiplex PCR, and TCRdb holds only the in-frame ones, with some missing. The table has under 200,000 clones, about 8.1% seen once. The receptor was derived from a woman younger than 30 with type 1 diabetes. The sample consisted of central memory CD4+ T cells from blood. This chain joins TRBV15 and TRBJ2-4; a weak D match, TRBD2 (5 bases). The CDR3 loop is CATSRDASHSSNIQYF. The CDR3 region has the DNA TGTGCCACCAGCAGAGATGCTAGCCATTCAAGTAACATTCAGTACTTC.